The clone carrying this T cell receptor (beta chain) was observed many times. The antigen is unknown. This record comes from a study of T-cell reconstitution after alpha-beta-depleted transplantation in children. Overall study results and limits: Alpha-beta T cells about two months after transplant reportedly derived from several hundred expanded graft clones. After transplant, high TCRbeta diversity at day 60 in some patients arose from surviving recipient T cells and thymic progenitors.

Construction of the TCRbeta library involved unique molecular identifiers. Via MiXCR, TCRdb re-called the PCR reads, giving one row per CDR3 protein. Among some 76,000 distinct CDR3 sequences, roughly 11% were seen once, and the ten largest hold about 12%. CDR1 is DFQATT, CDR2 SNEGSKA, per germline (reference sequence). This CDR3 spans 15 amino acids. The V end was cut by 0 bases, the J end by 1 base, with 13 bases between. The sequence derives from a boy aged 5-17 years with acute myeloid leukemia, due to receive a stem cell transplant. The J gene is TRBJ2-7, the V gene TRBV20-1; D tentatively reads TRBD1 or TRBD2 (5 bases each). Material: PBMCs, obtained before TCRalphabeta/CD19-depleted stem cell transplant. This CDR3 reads CSAREGTLSSYEQYF. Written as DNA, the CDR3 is TGCAGTGCTAGAGAGGGGACCCTTTCGTCCTACGAGCAGTACTTC.